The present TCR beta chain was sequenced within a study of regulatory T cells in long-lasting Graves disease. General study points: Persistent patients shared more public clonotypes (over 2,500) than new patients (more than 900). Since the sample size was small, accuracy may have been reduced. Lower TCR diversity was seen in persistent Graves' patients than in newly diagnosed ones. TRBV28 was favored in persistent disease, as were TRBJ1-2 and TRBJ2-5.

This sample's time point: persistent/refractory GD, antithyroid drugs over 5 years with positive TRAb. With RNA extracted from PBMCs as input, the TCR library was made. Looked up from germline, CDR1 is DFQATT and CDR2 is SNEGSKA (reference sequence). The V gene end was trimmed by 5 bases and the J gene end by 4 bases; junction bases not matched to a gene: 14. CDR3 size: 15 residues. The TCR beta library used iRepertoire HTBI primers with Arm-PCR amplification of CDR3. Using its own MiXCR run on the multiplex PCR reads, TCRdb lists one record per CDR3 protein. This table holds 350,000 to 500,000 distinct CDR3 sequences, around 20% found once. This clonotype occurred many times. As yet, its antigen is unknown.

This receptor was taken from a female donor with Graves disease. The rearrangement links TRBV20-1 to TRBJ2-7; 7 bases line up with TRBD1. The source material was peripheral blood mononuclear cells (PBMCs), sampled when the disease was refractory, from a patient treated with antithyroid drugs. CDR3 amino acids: CSAVNPPGQLYEQYF. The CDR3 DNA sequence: TGCAGTGCTGTAAACCCTCCGGGACAGTTATACGAGCAGTACTTC.